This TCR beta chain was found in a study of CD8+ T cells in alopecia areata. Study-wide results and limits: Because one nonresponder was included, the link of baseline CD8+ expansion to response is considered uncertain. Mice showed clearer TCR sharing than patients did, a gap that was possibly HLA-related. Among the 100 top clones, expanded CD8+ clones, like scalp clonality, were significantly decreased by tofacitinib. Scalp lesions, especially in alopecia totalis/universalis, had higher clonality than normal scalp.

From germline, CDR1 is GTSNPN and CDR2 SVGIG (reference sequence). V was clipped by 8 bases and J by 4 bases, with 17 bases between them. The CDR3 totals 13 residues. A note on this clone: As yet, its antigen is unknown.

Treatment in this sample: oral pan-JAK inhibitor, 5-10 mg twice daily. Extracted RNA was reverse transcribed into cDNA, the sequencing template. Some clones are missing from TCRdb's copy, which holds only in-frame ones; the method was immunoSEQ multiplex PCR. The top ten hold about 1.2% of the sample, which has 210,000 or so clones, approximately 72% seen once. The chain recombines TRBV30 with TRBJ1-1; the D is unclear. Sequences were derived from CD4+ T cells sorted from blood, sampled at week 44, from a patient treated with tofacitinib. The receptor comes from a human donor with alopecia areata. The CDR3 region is CAASGGRGTEAFF. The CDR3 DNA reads TGTGCCGCTAGCGGAGGTCGTGGCACTGAAGCTTTCTTT.